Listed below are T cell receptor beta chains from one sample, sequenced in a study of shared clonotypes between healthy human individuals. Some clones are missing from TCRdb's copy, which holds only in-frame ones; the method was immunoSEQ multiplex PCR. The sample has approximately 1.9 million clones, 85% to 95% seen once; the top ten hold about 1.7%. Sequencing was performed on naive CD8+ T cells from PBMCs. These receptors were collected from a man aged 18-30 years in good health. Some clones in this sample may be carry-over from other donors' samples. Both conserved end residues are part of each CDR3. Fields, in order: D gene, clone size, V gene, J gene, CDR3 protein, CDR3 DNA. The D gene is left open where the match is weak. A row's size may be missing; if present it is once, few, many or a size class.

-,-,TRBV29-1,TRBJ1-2,CSVTTQATNYGYTF,TGCAGCGTCACTACGCAGGCGACTAACTATGGCTACACCTTC
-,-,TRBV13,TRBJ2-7,CASSARAANSYEQYF,TGTGCCAGCAGCGCCCGGGCCGCGAACTCCTACGAGCAGTACTTC
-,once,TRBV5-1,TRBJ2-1,CASSSWTGGAYNEQFF,TGCGCCAGCAGCTCTTGGACTGGGGGAGCCTACAATGAGCAGTTCTTC
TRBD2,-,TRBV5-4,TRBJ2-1,CASSLALASGRNNEQFF,TGTGCCAGCAGCTTGGCCCTTGCTAGCGGGAGGAACAATGAGCAGTTCTTC
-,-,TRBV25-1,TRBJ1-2,CASSESGGGPNYGYTF,TGTGCCAGCAGTGAGTCCGGGGGGGGCCCTAACTATGGCTACACCTTC
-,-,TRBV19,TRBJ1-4,CASTGRSSEKLFF,TGTGCCAGTACGGGACGGAGCAGTGAAAAACTGTTTTTT
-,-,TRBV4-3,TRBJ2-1,CASSPTGTLSYNEQFF,TGCGCCAGCAGTCCTACCGGGACTCTTTCCTACAATGAGCAGTTCTTC
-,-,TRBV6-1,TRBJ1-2,CASRPPPNYGYTF,TGTGCCAGCAGACCGCCTCCCAACTATGGCTACACCTTC
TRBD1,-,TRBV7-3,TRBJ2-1,CASTAGGGEQFF,TGTGCCAGCACCGCAGGGGGCGGTGAGCAGTTCTTC
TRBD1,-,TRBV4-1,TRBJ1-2,CASSQDPGTGYGYTF,TGCGCCAGCAGCCAAGATCCTGGGACAGGGTATGGCTACACCTTC
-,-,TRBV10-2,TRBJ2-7,CASNLMPSSYEQYF,TGCGCCAGCAATTTAATGCCAAGCTCCTACGAGCAGTACTTC
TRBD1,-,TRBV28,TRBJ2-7,CASRSQGAYEQYF,TGTGCCAGCAGATCACAGGGGGCATACGAGCAGTACTTC
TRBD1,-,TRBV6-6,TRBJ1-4,CASRQQGGGDEKLFF,TGTGCCAGCAGACAACAGGGGGGAGGAGATGAAAAACTGTTTTTT
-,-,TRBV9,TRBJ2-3,CASSVEPTGTQYF,TGTGCCAGCAGCGTAGAGCCGACCGGTACGCAGTATTTT
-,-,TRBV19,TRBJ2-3,CASGSASTDTQYF,TGTGCCAGTGGATCAGCTAGCACAGATACGCAGTATTTT
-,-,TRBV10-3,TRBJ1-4,CAISEPNEKLFF,TGTGCCATCAGTGAGCCTAATGAAAAACTGTTTTTT
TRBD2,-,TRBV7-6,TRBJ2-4,CASSPGTSYIQYF,TGTGCCAGCAGCCCCGGGACTAGCTATATTCAGTACTTC
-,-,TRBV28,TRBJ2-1,CASSLWQGVDEQFF,TGTGCCAGCAGTTTGTGGCAGGGCGTCGATGAGCAGTTCTTC
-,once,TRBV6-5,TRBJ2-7,CASSYQGTYEQYF,TGTGCCAGCAGTTACCAGGGGACCTACGAGCAGTACTTC
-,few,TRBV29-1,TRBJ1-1,CSVGQNTEAFF,TGCAGCGTTGGACAGAACACTGAAGCTTTCTTT
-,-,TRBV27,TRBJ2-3,CASSLNPWLDTQYF,TGTGCCAGCAGTTTGAACCCCTGGTTGGATACGCAGTATTTT
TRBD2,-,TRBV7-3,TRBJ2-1,CASSLLAGVVGNEQFF,TGTGCCAGCAGCCTCTTAGCGGGAGTCGTCGGCAATGAGCAGTTCTTC
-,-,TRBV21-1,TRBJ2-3,CASSKAELGGDTQYF,TGTGCCAGCAGCAAAGCCGAGCTTGGGGGGGATACGCAGTATTTT
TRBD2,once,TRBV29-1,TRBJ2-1,CSVASGGTGQFF,TGCAGCGTTGCTAGCGGGGGGACCGGGCAGTTCTTC
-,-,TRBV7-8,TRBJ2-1,CASSLDPGPRLYNEQFF,TGTGCCAGCAGCTTAGACCCGGGGCCCCGGCTCTACAATGAGCAGTTCTTC
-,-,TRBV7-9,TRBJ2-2,CASSLLDPGELFF,TGTGCCAGCAGCTTACTAGATCCCGGGGAGCTGTTTTTT
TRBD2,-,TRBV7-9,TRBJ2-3,CASSPWREGPDTQYF,TGTGCCAGCAGCCCCTGGCGGGAGGGGCCAGATACGCAGTATTTT
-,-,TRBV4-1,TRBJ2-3,CASSHRDDLGTDTQYF,TGCGCCAGCAGCCACCGGGATGATCTAGGCACAGATACGCAGTATTTT
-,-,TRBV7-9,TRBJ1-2,CASSLAEQNYGYTF,TGTGCCAGCAGCTTAGCGGAACAGAACTATGGCTACACCTTC
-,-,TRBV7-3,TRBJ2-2,CASSLWSKTGELFF,TGTGCCAGCAGCTTATGGTCTAAAACCGGGGAGCTGTTTTTT
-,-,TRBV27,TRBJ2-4,CASSPRLGAKNIQYF,TGTGCCAGCAGTCCCCGCCTGGGTGCCAAAAACATTCAGTACTTC
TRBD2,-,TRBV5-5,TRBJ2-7,CASSLAPHYVGGNEQYF,TGTGCCAGCAGCTTGGCCCCACATTACGTGGGAGGGAACGAGCAGTACTTC
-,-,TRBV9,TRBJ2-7,CASSVEDGHSYEQYF,TGTGCCAGCAGCGTAGAGGACGGCCACTCCTACGAGCAGTACTTC
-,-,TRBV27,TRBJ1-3,CASSVRAGNTIYF,TGTGCCAGCAGCGTCCGAGCTGGAAACACCATATATTTT
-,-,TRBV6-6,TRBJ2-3,CASSIGMSDTQYF,TGTGCCAGCAGTATCGGGATGTCAGATACGCAGTATTTT
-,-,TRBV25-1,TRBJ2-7,CASSVRGYEQYF,TGTGCCAGCAGTGTTAGGGGGTACGAGCAGTACTTC
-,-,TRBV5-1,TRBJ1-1,CASGPRDSNTEAFF,TGCGCCAGCGGGCCGAGGGACTCGAACACTGAAGCTTTCTTT
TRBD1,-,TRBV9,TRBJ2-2,CASSETGQPGELFF,TGTGCCAGCAGCGAGACAGGGCAGCCCGGGGAGCTGTTTTTT
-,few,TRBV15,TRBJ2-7,CATSPTVGGWTYEQYF,TGTGCCACCAGCCCCACCGTTGGGGGTTGGACCTACGAGCAGTACTTC
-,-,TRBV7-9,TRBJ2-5,CASSLRFSVETQYF,TGTGCCAGCAGCTTAAGGTTCAGTGTAGAGACCCAGTACTTC